These T cell receptor beta chains were read from a single sample in a study of T-cell reconstitution after alpha-beta-depleted transplantation in children. MiXCR, applied by TCRdb to the PCR reads, yields one record per CDR3 protein. Of roughly 500,000 distinct CDR3 sequences in the sample, about an eighth are singletons; the top ten hold under 7%. Sequenced here: PBMCs from the stem cell graft donor, sampled from the stem cell graft. All receptors come from a human donor who donated a stem cell graft to a child with combined immunodeficiency. Both conserved end residues are part of each CDR3. A D gene is named only where the DNA matches it firmly. Only part of the rows carry a size: once, few, many, or a class if the clone is expanded.

>TRBJ2-5|TRBV5-6|few|TRBD1
TGTGCCAGCAGCCCCAGAACAGGGGCCAAAGAGACCCAGTACTTC
CASSPRTGAKETQYF
>TRBJ2-2|TRBV12-3/TRBV12-4|few|-
TGTGCCAGCAGTTTTCCCGGTGCTTTGGGAGGGGAGCTGTTTTTT
CASSFPGALGGELFF
>TRBJ2-2|TRBV10-3|-|-
TGTGCCATCAGTTCCGGGACCGTCACCGGGGAGCTGTTTTTT
CAISSGTVTGELFF
>TRBJ2-7|TRBV10-3|many|TRBD2
TGTGCCATCGGACTAGCGGGAATCGGCGACGAGCAGTACTTC
CAIGLAGIGDEQYF
>TRBJ2-7|TRBV12-3/TRBV12-4|many|TRBD1
TGTGCCAGCAGGGAGAGACAGGGGGTCTCCTACGAGCAGTACTTC
CASRERQGVSYEQYF
>TRBJ2-2|TRBV5-1|few|-
TGCGCCAGCAGCTTGCATTTAGGCAACGCCGGGGAGCTGTTTTTT
CASSLHLGNAGELFF
>TRBJ2-5|TRBV29-1|few|TRBD2
TGCAGCGTTGAAGCCTGGACTAGCGGGGGGTACCAAGAGACCCAGTACTTC
CSVEAWTSGGYQETQYF
>TRBJ2-5|TRBV5-1|-|-
TGCGCCAGCAGCACCAGGGCCCGCCAAGAGACCCAGTACTTC
CASSTRARQETQYF
>TRBJ2-6|TRBV24-1|few|-
TGTGCCACCAGTGAGGAAAGGGCCGGGGCCAACGTCCTGACTTTC
CATSEERAGANVLTF
>TRBJ2-2|TRBV5-1|few|TRBD1
TGCGCCAGCAGCTTGTCCGGACAGGTGTACGCCGGGGAGCTGTTTTTT
CASSLSGQVYAGELFF
>TRBJ1-2|TRBV6-2/TRBV6-3|-|-
TGTGCCAGCAGTTCCACCCAAAAGGGGGGCTACACCTTC
CASSSTQKGGYTF
>TRBJ2-7|TRBV7-9|-|-
TGTGCCAGCAGCTTAGCGCGGGACAGAAACTACGAGCAGTACTTC
CASSLARDRNYEQYF
>TRBJ2-1|TRBV11-1|-|-
TGTGCCAGCCTAAGCCCCTACAATGAGCAGTTCTTC
CASLSPYNEQFF
>TRBJ2-7|TRBV2|-|-
TGTGCCAGCAGCCAGATGGTTAGTGTCGAGCAGTACTTC
CASSQMVSVEQYF
>TRBJ2-2|TRBV5-6|-|-
TGTGCCAGCAGCTTGGGACTAGTCCCCGGGGAGCTGTTTTTT
CASSLGLVPGELFF
>TRBJ1-4|TRBV5-1|few|TRBD1
TGCGCCAGCAGCTCTTACAGGGGGCGCGGGGAAAAACTGTTTTTT
CASSSYRGRGEKLFF
>TRBJ1-5|TRBV20-1|many|TRBD1
TGCAGTGCTAGAGAGGGGACAGGCTTCAATCAGCCCCAGCATTTT
CSAREGTGFNQPQHF
>TRBJ2-1|TRBV12-3/TRBV12-4|few|TRBD1
TGTGCCAGCAGTTCGACAGGGCCCTACAATGAGCAGTTCTTC
CASSSTGPYNEQFF
>TRBJ2-1|TRBV5-1|many|TRBD2
TGCGCCAGCAGCTTGGTTGCGGGGGAGTTTAGTGAGCAGTTCTTC
CASSLVAGEFSEQFF
>TRBJ1-4|TRBV6-2/TRBV6-3|few|-
TGTGCCACCTACAATACCGGGAGGGACGAAAAACTGTTTTTT
CATYNTGRDEKLFF
>TRBJ2-2|TRBV10-3|many|-
TGTGCCATCAGTGAGTCGAGGCTAGCTGTTTTTCTAGCAAAACCGAACACCGGGGAGCTGTTTTTT
CAISESRLAVFLAKPNTGELFF
>TRBJ2-2|TRBV12-3/TRBV12-4|many|-
TGTGCCAGCAGTTTCCTACAGCGTAACACCGGGGAGCTGTTTTTT
CASSFLQRNTGELFF
>TRBJ2-5|TRBV6-1|-|TRBD1
TGTGCCAGCAGTGAAGGACCACAGGGGTTACGGCGAGAGACCCAGTACTTC
CASSEGPQGLRRETQYF
>TRBJ1-1|TRBV12-3/TRBV12-4|many|-
TGTGCCAGCAGAAGACAGGCGAACACTGAAGCTTTCTTT
CASRRQANTEAFF
>TRBJ2-5|TRBV5-1|few|-
TGCGCCAGCAGCTTGGCCGGACAGAGAGTCGGGACCCAGTACTTC
CASSLAGQRVGTQYF
>TRBJ1-5|TRBV7-2|many|-
TGTGCCAGCAGCTTAGTAAATCAGCCCCAGCATTTT
CASSLVNQPQHF